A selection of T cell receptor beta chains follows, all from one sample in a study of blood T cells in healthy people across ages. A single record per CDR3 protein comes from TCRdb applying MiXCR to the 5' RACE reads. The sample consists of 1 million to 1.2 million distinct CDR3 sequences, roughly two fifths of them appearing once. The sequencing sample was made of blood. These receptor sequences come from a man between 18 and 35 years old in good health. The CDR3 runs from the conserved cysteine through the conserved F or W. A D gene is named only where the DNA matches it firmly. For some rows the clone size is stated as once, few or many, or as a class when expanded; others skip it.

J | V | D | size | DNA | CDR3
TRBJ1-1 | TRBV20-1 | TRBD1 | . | TGCAGTGCGACTCCAGGGGGCGGCTATACTGAAGCTTTCTTT | CSATPGGGYTEAFF
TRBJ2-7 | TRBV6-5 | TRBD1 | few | TGTGCCAGCAGTTACCGCGGGACAGGGGCATACGAGCAGTACTTC | CASSYRGTGAYEQYF
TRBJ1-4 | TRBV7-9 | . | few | TGTGCCAGCAGTTTCCGGGACACAGGCGAAAAACTGTTTTTT | CASSFRDTGEKLFF
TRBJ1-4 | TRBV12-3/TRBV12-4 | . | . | TGTGCCAGCAGTTTACCCGGGCCGGGTGTAGGTGAAAAACTGTTTTTT | CASSLPGPGVGEKLFF
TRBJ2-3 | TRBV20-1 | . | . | TGCAGTGCTAGTCAGGGGCCAGATACGCAGTATTTT | CSASQGPDTQYF
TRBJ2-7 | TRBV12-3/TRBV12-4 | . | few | TGTGCCAGCAGTTTAAGGGGGAGTGTGCAGTACTTC | CASSLRGSVQYF
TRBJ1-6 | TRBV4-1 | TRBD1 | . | TGCGCCAGCAGCCTGTTACCGACAGGGTATGCTTCACCCCTCCACTTT | CASSLLPTGYASPLHF
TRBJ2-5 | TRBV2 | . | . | TGTGCCACCCTCGCCCAACCGCTTTTTGGAGAGACCCAGTACTTC | CATLAQPLFGETQYF
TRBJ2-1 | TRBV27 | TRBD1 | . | TGTGCCAGCAGTTTCCACGGACAGGGGGCCGGGGATGAGCAGTTCTTC | CASSFHGQGAGDEQFF
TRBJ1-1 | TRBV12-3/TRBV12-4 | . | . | TGTGCCAGCAGCCCGGGACGGCGGGACACTGAAGCTTTCTTT | CASSPGRRDTEAFF
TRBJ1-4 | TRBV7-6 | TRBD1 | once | TGTGCCAGCAGCTTAGACAGGGGAACAACTAACGAAAAACTGTTTTTT | CASSLDRGTTNEKLFF
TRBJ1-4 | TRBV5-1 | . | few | TGCGCCAGCAGCATACAGGAGAATGAAAAACTGTTTTTT | CASSIQENEKLFF
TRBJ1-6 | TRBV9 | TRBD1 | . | TGTGCCAGCAGCGTAGACAGGGGAGGTTCACCCCTCCACTTT | CASSVDRGGSPLHF
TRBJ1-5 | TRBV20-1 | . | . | TGCAGTGCCCAGAGACAGGTTGGGAGCAATCAGCCCCAGCATTTT | CSAQRQVGSNQPQHF
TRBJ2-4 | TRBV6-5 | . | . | TGTGCCAGCAGTTCCGAGGACAGTTTTTTAGCCAAAAACATTCAGTACTTC | CASSSEDSFLAKNIQYF
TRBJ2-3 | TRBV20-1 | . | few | TGCAGTGCTAGAGGAACAGGGATAAGCACAGATACGCAGTATTTT | CSARGTGISTDTQYF
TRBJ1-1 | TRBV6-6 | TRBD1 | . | TGTGCCAGCAGTTACTCACAGGGGAGCAGGACTGAAGCTTTCTTT | CASSYSQGSRTEAFF
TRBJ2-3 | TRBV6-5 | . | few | TGTGCCAGCAGTTATTGGGGCGGGGATACGCAGTATTTT | CASSYWGGDTQYF
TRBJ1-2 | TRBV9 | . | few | TGTGCCAGCAGCGCCCCGGGCTATGGCTACACCTTC | CASSAPGYGYTF
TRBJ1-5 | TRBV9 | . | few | TGTGCCAGCAGCGTAAGCCCGACCCATCAGCCCCAGCATTTT | CASSVSPTHQPQHF
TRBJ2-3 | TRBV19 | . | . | TGTGCCAGTAGTTATGGCACGGCCCCCACAGATACGCAGTATTTT | CASSYGTAPTDTQYF
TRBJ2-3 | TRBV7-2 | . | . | TGTGCCAGCAGCTTAGGGGTAGGGACTAGCACAGATACGCAGTATTTT | CASSLGVGTSTDTQYF
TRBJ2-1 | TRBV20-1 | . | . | TGCAGTGCTAGAGATTTCAGGGGTTGGGTTGAGCAGTTCTTC | CSARDFRGWVEQFF
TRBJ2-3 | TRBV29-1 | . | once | TGCAGCGTCGGGGGACGGATCACAGATACGCAGTATTTT | CSVGGRITDTQYF
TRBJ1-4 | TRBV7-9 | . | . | TGTACCAGCACCCCAAGCGGGAGAAAGTTTGAAAAACTGTTTTTT | CTSTPSGRKFEKLFF
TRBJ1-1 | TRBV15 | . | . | TGTGCCACCAGCAGAGTTTCGGGGGTTCGGACTGAAGCTTTCTTT | CATSRVSGVRTEAFF
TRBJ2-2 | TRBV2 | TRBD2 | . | TGTGCCGTGGGAGGGGACCTGAACACCGGGGAGCTGTTTTTT | CAVGGDLNTGELFF
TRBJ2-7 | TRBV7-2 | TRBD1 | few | TGTGCCAGTGAACCTGGGGGGACAGGGAGCTACGAGCAGTACTTC | CASEPGGTGSYEQYF
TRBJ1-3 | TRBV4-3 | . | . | TGCGCCAGCAGCTGGATCGCAGGCGACCGGGACACCATATATTTT | CASSWIAGDRDTIYF
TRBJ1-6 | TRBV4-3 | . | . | TGCGCCAGCAGCCAAGACCACGGGATGGACGGAAATTCACCCCTCCACTTT | CASSQDHGMDGNSPLHF
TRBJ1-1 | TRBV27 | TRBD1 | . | TGTACCAGCGGTCTCCGGACAGGGCTTGGGAACACTGAAGCTTTCTTT | CTSGLRTGLGNTEAFF
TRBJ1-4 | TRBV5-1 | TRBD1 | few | TGCGCCAGCAGCCCGAATACAGGGGGAAATGAAAAACTGTTTTTT | CASSPNTGGNEKLFF
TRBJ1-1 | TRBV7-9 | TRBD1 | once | TGTGCCAGCAGGCCCAGCAGCTTAGCCCGGGACAGGTACGTTAACACTGAAGCTTTCTTT | CASRPSSLARDRYVNTEAFF
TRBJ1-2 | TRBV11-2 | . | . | TGTGCCAGCAGCCCCCCAGGGTTTGATGGCTACACCTTC | CASSPPGFDGYTF
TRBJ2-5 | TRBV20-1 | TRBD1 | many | TGCAGTGCTAGGGGACAGCAAGAGACCCAGTACTTC | CSARGQQETQYF
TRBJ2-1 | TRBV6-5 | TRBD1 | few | TGTGCCAGCAGTTATATCGACAGGGGAGACCCTAATGAGCAGTTCTTC | CASSYIDRGDPNEQFF
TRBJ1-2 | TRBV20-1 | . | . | TGCAGTGCTCAGGACAAGCCTATGTCTAACTATGGCTACACCTTC | CSAQDKPMSNYGYTF
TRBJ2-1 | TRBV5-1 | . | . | TGCGCCAGCAGCTTGATCGGGGGTCAGGATGAGCAGTTCTTC | CASSLIGGQDEQFF
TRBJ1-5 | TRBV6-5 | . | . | TGTGCCAGCAGTTCTACCGGTCGGTCCTCGAGGAGTAATCAGCCCCAGCATTTT | CASSSTGRSSRSNQPQHF
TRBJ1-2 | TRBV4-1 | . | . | TGCGCCAGCAGCCAAGATCCTCTTGGCGGGGGCTATGGCTACACCTTC | CASSQDPLGGGYGYTF